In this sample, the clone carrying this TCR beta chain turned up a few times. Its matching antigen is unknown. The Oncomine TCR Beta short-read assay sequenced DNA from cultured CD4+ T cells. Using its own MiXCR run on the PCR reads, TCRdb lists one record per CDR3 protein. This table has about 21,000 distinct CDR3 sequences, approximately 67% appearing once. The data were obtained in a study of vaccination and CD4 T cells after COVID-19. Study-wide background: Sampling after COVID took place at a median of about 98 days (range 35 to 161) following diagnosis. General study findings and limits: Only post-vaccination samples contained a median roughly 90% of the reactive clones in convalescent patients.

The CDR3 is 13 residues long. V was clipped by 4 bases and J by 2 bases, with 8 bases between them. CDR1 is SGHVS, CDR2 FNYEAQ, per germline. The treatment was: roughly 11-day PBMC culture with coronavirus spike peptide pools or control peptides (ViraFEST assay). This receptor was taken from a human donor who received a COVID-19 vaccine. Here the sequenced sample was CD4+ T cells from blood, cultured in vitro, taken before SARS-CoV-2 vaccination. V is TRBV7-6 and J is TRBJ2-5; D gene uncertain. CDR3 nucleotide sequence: TGTGCCAGCAGCTCCGGGTTACAAGAGACCCAGTACTTC. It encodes CASSSGLQETQYF.